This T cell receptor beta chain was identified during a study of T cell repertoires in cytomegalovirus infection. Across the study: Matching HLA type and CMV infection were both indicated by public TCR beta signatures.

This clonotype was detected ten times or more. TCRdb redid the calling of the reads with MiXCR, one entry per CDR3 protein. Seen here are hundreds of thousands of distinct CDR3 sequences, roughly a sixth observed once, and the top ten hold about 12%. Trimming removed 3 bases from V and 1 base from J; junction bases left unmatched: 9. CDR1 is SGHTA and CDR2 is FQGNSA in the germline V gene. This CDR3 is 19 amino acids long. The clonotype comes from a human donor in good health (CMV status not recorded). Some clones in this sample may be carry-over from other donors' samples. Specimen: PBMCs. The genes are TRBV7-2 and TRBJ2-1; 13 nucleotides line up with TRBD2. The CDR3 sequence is CASSFVLGTSGASYNEQFF. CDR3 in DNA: TGTGCCAGCAGCTTCGTATTGGGGACTAGCGGGGCGTCCTACAATGAGCAGTTCTTC.